This T cell receptor beta chain was identified in a study of blood T cell repertoires in COVID-19. Looking at the study overall: From the United States, Italy and Spain came samples of acute and convalescent COVID-19. T cells, B-cell-depleted T cells, or PBMCs supplied cDNA or gDNA.

This CDR3 region has 16 residues. Germline CDR1 is LNHNV and CDR2 is YYDKDF (reference sequence). V shed 0 bases and J 6 bases; nucleotides not matched to a gene: 9. The data were produced by immunoSEQ multiplex PCR, yet TCRdb's version contains in-frame clones alone and is incomplete. Of fewer than 150,000 clones detected, less than 85% appear once; the ten largest clones hold about 7%. The chain links TRBV15 to TRBJ2-7, with TRBD2 identical over 9 bases. This sequence was found in a human donor in a cohort sampled during active COVID-19. Material for sequencing was peripheral blood. The CDR3 here is CATSRERPGLAFEQYF. CDR3 DNA sequence: TGTGCCACCAGCAGAGAACGACCGGGACTAGCTTTCGAGCAGTACTTC. Together with reference TRBV15 and TRBJ2-7, the CDR3 gives the full variable domain: DAMVIQNPRYQVTQFGKPVTLSCSQTLNHNVMYWYQQKSSQAPKLLFHYYDKDFNNEADTPDNFQSRRPNTSFCFLDIRSPGLGDTAMYLCATSRERPGLAFEQYFGPGTRLTVT.